This T cell receptor (beta chain) was retrieved from a study of cytomegalovirus exposure and HLA in healthy donors. PCR was performed using 60 Vbeta and 13 Jbeta primers. This table comes from immunoSEQ multiplex PCR, and its TCRdb copy is limited to in-frame clones, with some not included. The sample includes roughly 120,000 clones, around 82% of them seen just once. CDR3 length: 17 residues. Germline CDR1 reads MNHEY; CDR2 reads SMNVEV (reference sequence). V shed 4 bases, J shed 6 bases, and the junction held 15 bases outside the gene matches. The table lists this clone with a few counts. The sample was PBMCs. This clonotype was obtained from a woman aged 25 to 45 in good health and CMV-seropositive. This chain uses TRBV27 with TRBJ1-5, with 7 bases aligning to TRBD1. The CDR3 here is CASSSYSKDRSIQPQHF. Written as DNA, the CDR3 is TGTGCCAGCAGTTCCTACTCTAAGGACAGGTCGATTCAGCCCCAGCATTTT.